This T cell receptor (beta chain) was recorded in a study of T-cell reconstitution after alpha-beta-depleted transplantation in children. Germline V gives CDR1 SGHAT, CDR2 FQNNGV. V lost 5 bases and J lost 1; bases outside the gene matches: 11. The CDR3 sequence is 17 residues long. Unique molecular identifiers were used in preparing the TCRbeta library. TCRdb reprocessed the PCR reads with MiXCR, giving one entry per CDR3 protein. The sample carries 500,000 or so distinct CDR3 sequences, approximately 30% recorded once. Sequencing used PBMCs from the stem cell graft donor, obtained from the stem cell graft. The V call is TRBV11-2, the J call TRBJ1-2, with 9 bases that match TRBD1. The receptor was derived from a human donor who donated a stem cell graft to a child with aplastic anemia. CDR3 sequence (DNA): TGTGCCAGCAGCAATCCGGGACAGGGATCTATTAACTATGGCTACACCTTC. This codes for CASSNPGQGSINYGYTF.